This T cell receptor beta chain is drawn from a study of blood T cell repertoires in COVID-19. Repertoires were generated with immunoSEQ multiplex PCR, while TCRdb's copy carries only in-frame clones and drops some. Altogether around 86,000 clones are present, around 82% being singletons, with the ten largest covering around 12%. This CDR3 is built from 15 residues. Germline-derived CDR1 and CDR2 are SGHRS and YFSETQ. Germline trimming cut 5 bases from V and 4 bases from J; bases unmatched to any gene: 7. Sequencing was performed on peripheral blood. The sequence came from a human donor in a cohort sampled during active COVID-19. This rearrangement joins TRBV5-1 to TRBJ1-2, with 11 bases that match TRBD1. The CDR3 sequence: CASRLSGQGVYGYTF. In nucleotides, the CDR3 is TGCGCCAGCAGGTTATCGGGACAGGGGGTCTATGGCTACACCTTC.